The T cell receptor (beta chain) under discussion was sequenced for a study of T-cell reconstitution after alpha-beta-depleted transplantation in children. General study results and limits: The high TCRbeta diversity at day 60 in some patients came from surviving recipient T cells and thymic progenitors. Newly made T cells mostly supplied T-cell counts and diversity one year after transplant.

Preparing the TCRbeta library involved the use of unique molecular identifiers. Each CDR3 protein is one row after TCRdb ran MiXCR on the PCR reads. This sample has 90,000 to 130,000 distinct CDR3 sequences, with around a tenth found just once. With 0 bases removed from V and 7 bases from J, the gap between germline ends came to 11 bases. This CDR3 has 13 amino acids. Looked up from germline, CDR1 is SGHKS and CDR2 is YYEKEE (reference sequence). In this sample, this clonotype turned up many times. The antigen remains undetermined. The rearrangement uses TRBV5-5 and TRBJ2-7; no clear D. The receptor's source is a boy aged 2 to 9 with acute lymphoblastic leukemia, due to receive a stem cell transplant. Sample: PBMCs, taken before TCRalphabeta/CD19-depleted stem cell transplant. The CDR3 nucleotides are TGTGCCAGCAGCTTGGGGCCAACGGGTGAGCAGTACTTC. This encodes CASSLGPTGEQYF. Complete variable domain (other parts from reference TRBV5-5 and TRBJ2-7): DAGVTQSPTHLIKTRGQQVTLRCSPISGHKSVSWYQQVLGQGPQFIFQYYEKEERGRGNFPDRFSARQFPNYSSELNVNALLLGDSALYLCASSLGPTGEQYFGPGTRLTVT.